The clone carrying this T cell receptor (beta chain) was observed a handful of times. The antigen is not known. Assay: immunoSEQ multiplex PCR; the TCRdb copy retains only in-frame clones and omits some. The profile shows some 97,000 clones, over 75% of them singletons. The data stem from a study of PD-1 blockade in mismatch repair-deficient tumors. About the study: Patients had around 11 mismatch repair-deficient cancer types and were previously treated and progressing. Points from the study as a whole: Tumor-resident clones, often absent from pretreatment blood, expanded after pembrolizumab and then contracted.

All patients were mismatch repair deficient, assessed by either PCR or immunohistochemistry. TCR sequencing covered a few patients who responded to pembrolizumab. Looked up from germline, CDR1 is SEHNR and CDR2 is FQNEAQ (reference sequence). V lost 5 bases and J 11 bases, leaving 18 bases between the germline ends. The CDR3 has 13 amino acids. Sample: peripheral blood, taken roughly 35 weeks after starting pembrolizumab. J is TRBJ1-1 and V is TRBV7-9; D call uncertain. The source is an adult with mismatch repair-deficient cancer. CDR3 DNA: TGTGCCAGCAGCCCCTGGGTTGAGTCCGAGGCTTTCTTT. Protein: CASSPWVESEAFF.